The rows below give T cell receptor beta chains drawn from one sample of a study of cytomegalovirus exposure and HLA in healthy donors. The repertoire was sequenced with immunoSEQ multiplex PCR; TCRdb's copy has only in-frame clones and lacks some. Seen here are 150,000 to 200,000 clones, 75% observed once, and the top ten hold over 9%. Specimen: PBMCs. The receptors derive from a man younger than 30 in good health and CMV-seropositive. Each CDR3 is given with its conserved first and last residue. A D gene is named only where the DNA matches it firmly. For some rows the clone size is stated as once, few or many, or as a class when expanded; others skip it.

CDR3nt: TGTGCCAGCAGCCAAGGCGTGGACTACTACGAGCAGTACTTC
CDR3aa: CASSQGVDYYEQYF
abundance: NA
v_gene: TRBV4-2
d_gene: NA
j_gene: TRBJ2-7

CDR3nt: TGTGCCAGCAGTGAAAGTCTGCGGGAGGGTGATCAAGAGACCCAGTACTTC
CDR3aa: CASSESLREGDQETQYF
abundance: NA
v_gene: TRBV2
d_gene: TRBD2
j_gene: TRBJ2-5

CDR3nt: TGTGCCAGCAGTCCCCGGGGACTGGGCACTGAAGCTTTCTTT
CDR3aa: CASSPRGLGTEAFF
abundance: NA
v_gene: TRBV27
d_gene: NA
j_gene: TRBJ1-1

CDR3nt: TGCGCCAGCAGTGATGGCAGTCAAGAGACCCAGTACTTC
CDR3aa: CASSDGSQETQYF
abundance: NA
v_gene: TRBV10-1
d_gene: NA
j_gene: TRBJ2-5

CDR3nt: TGCGCCAGCAGCCCCAGACAGGGAAGTGGCTACACCTTC
CDR3aa: CASSPRQGSGYTF
abundance: few
v_gene: TRBV4-1
d_gene: TRBD1
j_gene: TRBJ1-2

CDR3nt: TGTGCCAGCACCCTCGGGGGGCGCGAAAAACTGTTTTTT
CDR3aa: CASTLGGREKLFF
abundance: NA
v_gene: TRBV28
d_gene: NA
j_gene: TRBJ1-4

CDR3nt: TGTGCCAGCAGTTTATATAGAGGGGGTAGCAATCAGCCCCAGCATTTT
CDR3aa: CASSLYRGGSNQPQHF
abundance: NA
v_gene: TRBV28
d_gene: NA
j_gene: TRBJ1-5

CDR3nt: TGTGCCAGCAGTTTAGGTTCCAGGGGTAACTATGGCTACACCTTC
CDR3aa: CASSLGSRGNYGYTF
abundance: NA
v_gene: TRBV28
d_gene: NA
j_gene: TRBJ1-2

CDR3nt: TGTGCCAGTAGTAACCCCTTAGCGGGATTAGACTACGAGCAGTACTTC
CDR3aa: CASSNPLAGLDYEQYF
abundance: NA
v_gene: TRBV19
d_gene: TRBD2
j_gene: TRBJ2-7

CDR3nt: TGCAGAGCGGGGGACAGGGATGTTGGTACTGAAGCTTTCTTT
CDR3aa: CRAGDRDVGTEAFF
abundance: NA
v_gene: TRBV29-1
d_gene: TRBD1
j_gene: TRBJ1-1

CDR3nt: TGCGCCAGCAGTGAGGCGGGGACCTGGAACTACAATGAGCAGTTCTTC
CDR3aa: CASSEAGTWNYNEQFF
abundance: NA
v_gene: TRBV10-1
d_gene: NA
j_gene: TRBJ2-1

CDR3nt: TGTGCCAGCAGCGTCCAAGGGTTGAGGGCAGATACGCAGTATTTT
CDR3aa: CASSVQGLRADTQYF
abundance: NA
v_gene: TRBV5-5
d_gene: NA
j_gene: TRBJ2-3

CDR3nt: TGTGCCAGCACAACAGGGGGTGGCACTGAAGCTTTCTTT
CDR3aa: CASTTGGGTEAFF
abundance: NA
v_gene: TRBV7-6
d_gene: TRBD1
j_gene: TRBJ1-1

CDR3nt: TGTGCCAGCAGCTTAGCGGGATCTAAAGAGACCCAGTACTTC
CDR3aa: CASSLAGSKETQYF
abundance: few
v_gene: TRBV6-5
d_gene: TRBD2
j_gene: TRBJ2-5

CDR3nt: TGTGCCAGCAGTGAAGGACAGTTTTTCAATTCACCCCTCCACTTT
CDR3aa: CASSEGQFFNSPLHF
abundance: few
v_gene: TRBV6-1
d_gene: NA
j_gene: TRBJ1-6